The source of this T cell receptor (beta chain) is a study of regulatory T cells in long-lasting Graves disease. The TCR beta library used iRepertoire HTBI primers with Arm-PCR amplification of CDR3. In TCRdb, the multiplex PCR reads were re-called with MiXCR into one record per CDR3 protein. Found here are roughly 520,000 distinct CDR3 sequences, around 13% of them singletons; the top ten hold roughly 8.9%. This clonotype was counted ten times or more. What it binds is not known. Time point indicated: newly diagnosed GD, antithyroid drugs for less than 3 months. Following extraction of RNA from PBMCs, that RNA was used to make the TCR library. Findings of the study overall: Accuracy was possibly reduced by small sample size. Persistent Graves' patients showed reduced TCR diversity versus newly diagnosed patients.

These data were likewise used in another study, on T cells in Graves' hyperthyroidism and ophthalmopathy. That investigation notes: Clinical symptoms, serum thyroxine, TRAb, thyroid ultrasound and orbital computed tomography established diagnosis.

The sequenced sample was peripheral blood mononuclear cells (PBMCs), obtained at new diagnosis, from a patient treated with antithyroid drugs. The TCR was taken from a woman in her twenties or thirties with Graves disease.

CDR3 region: CASSSQGTGNQPQHF. CDR3 bases: TGTGCCAGCAGCTCTCAGGGGACGGGCAATCAGCCCCAGCATTTT. The chain has TRBV7-2 and TRBJ1-5; maybe TRBD1 (6 bases). The V end was cut by 4 bases, the J end by 2 bases, with 12 bases between. Germline assignment: CDR1 SGHTA and CDR2 FQGNSA. The CDR3 is 15 residues long.